The clone carrying this T cell receptor beta chain was recorded a few times. What it binds is unknown. Together with a sample-barcoded 5' primer, a J-beta primer mix was included in a second PCR lasting about 7 to 11 cycles. Each of the cDNA molecules was tagged by a template-switch adaptor with 12 random nucleotides. TCRdb re-analysed the 5' RACE reads in MiXCR, keeping a single row per CDR3 protein. The data hold roughly 1,800,000 distinct CDR3 sequences, with around half observed a single time. The sample comes from a study of blood T cells in healthy people across ages. Regarding the study as a whole: There was a strong correlation between TCR beta diversity and naive T cell percentage.

Per germline, CDR1 SGHVS and CDR2 FQNEAQ. V lost 8 bases, J lost 5 bases, and 3 bases stayed unmatched. The CDR3 is 12 amino acids. This chain links TRBV7-8 with TRBJ1-5; 7 bases are a match to TRBD1. The clonotype comes from a woman aged 40 to 50 in good health. Sequences were obtained from blood. Written as DNA, the CDR3 is TGTGCCAGCGGAGGGGGCGATCAGCCCCAGCATTTT. Its translation is CASGGGDQPQHF. Combining the CDR3 with reference TRBV7-8 and TRBJ1-5 gives the whole variable domain GAGVSQSPRYKVAKRGQDVALRCDPISGHVSLFWYQQALGQGPEFLTYFQNEAQLDKSGLPSDRFFAERPEGSVSTLKIQRTQQEDSAVYLCASGGGDQPQHFGDGTRLSIL.